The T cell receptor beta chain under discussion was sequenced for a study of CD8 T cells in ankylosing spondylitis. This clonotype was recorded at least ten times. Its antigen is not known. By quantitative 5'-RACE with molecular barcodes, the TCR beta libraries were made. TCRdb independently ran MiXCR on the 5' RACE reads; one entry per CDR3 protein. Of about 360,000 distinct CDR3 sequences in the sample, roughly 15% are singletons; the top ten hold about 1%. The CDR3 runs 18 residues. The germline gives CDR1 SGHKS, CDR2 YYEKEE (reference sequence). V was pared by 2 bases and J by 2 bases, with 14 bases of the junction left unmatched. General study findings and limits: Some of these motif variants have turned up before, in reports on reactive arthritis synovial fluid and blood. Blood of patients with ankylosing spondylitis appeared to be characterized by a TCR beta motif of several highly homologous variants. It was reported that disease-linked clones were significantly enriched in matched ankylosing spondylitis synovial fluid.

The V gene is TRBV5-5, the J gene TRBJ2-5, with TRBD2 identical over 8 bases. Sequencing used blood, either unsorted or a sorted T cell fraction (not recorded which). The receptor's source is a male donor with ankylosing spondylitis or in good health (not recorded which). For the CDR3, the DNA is TGTGCCAGCAGCTTATTTAGTAGCGGGACATATCGACAAGAGACCCAGTACTTC. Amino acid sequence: CASSLFSSGTYRQETQYF.